This passage covers 17 T cell receptor beta chains from one sample sequenced in a study of CD8 T cells in Susac syndrome. Reverse transcription used roughly 0.45 to 1 ug RNA and random hexamers. TCRdb itself ran the immunoSEQ multiplex PCR reads through MiXCR, one entry per CDR3 protein. Among about 250,000 distinct CDR3 sequences listed, approximately 92% were seen once. Sequenced input: CD4+ T cells from PBMCs. The receptors derive from a human donor with multiple sclerosis.

In DNA form, the CDR3 reads TGTGCCAGTAGTACCCCCGCCGAGCGAAGGGCCGGGGAGCTGTTTTTT. It codes for CASSTPAERRAGELFF. The J gene is TRBJ2-2, the V gene TRBV19, with no clear D. The germline V gene has CDR1 LNHDA and CDR2 SQIVND (reference sequence). The CDR3 extends over 16 amino acids. V gave up 4 bases and J gave up 6 bases, with 18 bases separating them.

This chain connects TRBV3-1 to TRBJ1-5; D possibly corresponds to TRBD1 (6 bases). The V and J ends lost 4 bases and 7 bases respectively, with 14 bases between them. The CDR3 contains 14 residues. From germline, CDR1 is LGHDT and CDR2 YNNKEL (reference sequence). The CDR3 loop is CASSLQGWGQPQHF. The CDR3 DNA is TGTGCCAGCAGCCTCCAGGGGTGGGGGCAGCCCCAGCATTTT.

The chain combines TRBV6-2 or TRBV6-3 with TRBJ2-7, with 7 bases lining up with TRBD1. This CDR3 region has 17 residues. Germline loops: CDR1 MNHEY, CDR2 SVGEGT. V dropped 6 bases and J dropped 0; count of bases not matched to a gene: 14. CDR3 nucleotides: TGTGCCAGCAGCCTCGTCGAGGCAGGGGGTCTCTCCTACGAGCAGTACGTC. This encodes CASSLVEAGGLSYEQYV.

The chain combines TRBV7-9 with TRBJ1-2; D is uncertain. There are 14 residues in the CDR3. Trimming left V 3 bases short and J 0 bases short, with 8 bases between. Germline lookup yields CDR1 SEHNR and CDR2 FQNEAQ (reference sequence). As DNA, the CDR3 is TGTGCCAGCAGCTTTTCGGGGACTAACTATGGCTACACCTTC. This encodes CASSFSGTNYGYTF.

This chain uses TRBV4-1 with TRBJ1-2, with TRBD1 identical over 10 bases. Germline-derived CDR1 and CDR2 are MGHRA and YSYEKL. After removal of 3 bases from V and 6 bases from J, the junction contained 7 bases not matched to a gene. The CDR3 runs to 15 residues. The CDR3 loop is CASSQRQGALDGYTF. The CDR3 nucleotides are TGCGCCAGCAGCCAGAGACAGGGGGCTCTGGATGGCTACACCTTC.

The chain has TRBV3-1 and TRBJ1-6, with a weak D call TRBD1 (6 bases). CDR1 and CDR2 (germline): LGHDT, YNNKEL (reference sequence). The V gene lost 3 bases and the J gene lost 7 bases, with 10 bases spanning the gap. The CDR3 spans 14 residues. This chain's CDR3 is CASSQGAKNSPLHF. The CDR3 DNA reads TGTGCCAGCAGCCAGGGGGCGAAAAATTCACCCCTCCACTTT.

The rearrangement joins TRBV28 to TRBJ1-5; D not resolved. CDR3 length equals 12 residues. Trimming took 7 bases from V and 5 from J, leaving 9 bases between them. The germline V gene has CDR1 MDHEN and CDR2 SYDVKM. The CDR3 reads CASISDYQPQHF. In nucleotides, the CDR3 is TGTGCCAGCATATCGGATTATCAGCCCCAGCATTTT. The full variable domain, completed using reference TRBV28 and TRBJ1-5, is DVKVTQSSRYLVKRTGEKVFLECVQDMDHENMFWYRQDPGLGLRLIYFSYDVKMKEKGDIPEGYSVSREKKERFSLILESASTNQTSMYLCASISDYQPQHFGDGTRLSIL.

The V gene is TRBV3-1, the J gene TRBJ2-5, with 9 bases lining up with TRBD2. Unmatched junction bases numbered 1, after V lost 1 base and J lost 1 base. Germline-derived CDR1 and CDR2 are LGHDT and YNNKEL (reference sequence). This CDR3 region has 15 residues. The chain's CDR3 is CASSQVTSGQETQYF. CDR3 coding DNA: TGTGCCAGCAGCCAAGTGACTAGCGGCCAAGAGACCCAGTACTTC.

V is TRBV5-1 and J is TRBJ2-7; the match to TRBD1 covers 10 bases. CDR3 size: 14 residues. Germline V gives CDR1 SGHRS, CDR2 YFSETQ. Unmatched junction bases numbered 2, after V lost 4 bases and J lost 1 base. CDR3 sequence: CASSGQGVSYEQYF. The CDR3, as DNA: TGCGCCAGCAGCGGACAGGGGGTTTCCTACGAGCAGTACTTC.

V usage is TRBV10-3 and J usage is TRBJ2-1, with 7 bases aligning to TRBD1. The CDR3 is 14 residues long. V shed 7 bases and J 7 bases; nucleotides not matched to a gene: 10. Germline V CDR1 and CDR2: ENHRY, SYGVKD. Here the CDR3 reads CAITDRAETNEQFF. CDR3 nucleotide sequence: TGTGCCATCACCGACAGGGCCGAAACGAATGAGCAGTTCTTC.

This chain uses TRBV6-2 or TRBV6-3 with TRBJ1-1; 8 nucleotides align to TRBD1. Germline V gene lookup returns CDR1 MNHEY and CDR2 SVGEGT. J lost 1 base, V lost 2 bases, and 9 bases had no gene match. The CDR3 consists of 17 residues. This CDR3 is CASSYPRTGKTNTEAFF. The CDR3 DNA is TGTGCCAGCAGTTACCCCAGGACAGGGAAAACGAACACTGAAGCTTTCTTT.

The gene calls are TRBV18 and TRBJ2-5; a possible D gene is TRBD2 (6 bases). Germline loops: CDR1 KGHSH, CDR2 LQKENI. This CDR3 region has 15 residues. Trimming removed 1 base from V and 5 bases from J, with 14 bases in between. DNA for the CDR3: TGTGCCAGCTCACCACAGTTAAGGGAGGTGGAGACCCAGTACTTC. As protein: CASSPQLREVETQYF.

The V and J genes are TRBV2 and TRBJ1-4; D might be TRBD1 (5 bases). The CDR3 is 13 residues long. Germline lookup yields CDR1 SNHLY and CDR2 FYNNEI. Trimming removed 5 bases at V and 8 bases at J, with 12 bases between. Written as DNA, the CDR3 is TGTGCCAGCAGTTCACGACAGCTAGAAAAACTGTTTTTT. Protein: CASSSRQLEKLFF.

This sequence joins TRBV12-3 or TRBV12-4 and TRBJ2-7, with 11 bases that match TRBD1. The CDR3 is made up of 17 amino acids. V lost 6 bases to trimming and J lost 2 bases; unmatched junction nucleotides: 12. CDR3 coding DNA: TGTGCCAGCAGCCGGACCCATGGGACAGGGGGAACCTACGAGCAGTACTTC. This codes for CASSRTHGTGGTYEQYF.

The chain links TRBV11-2 to TRBJ1-1; the D is unclear. The CDR3 covers 12 residues. Trimming cost V 5 bases and J 5 bases, with 9 bases left between them. The V gene's germline CDR1 is SGHAT and CDR2 FQNNGV. In nucleotides, the CDR3 is TGTGCCAGCAGCCCATACCGTACTGAAGCTTTCTTT. It translates to CASSPYRTEAFF.

This clonotype was found once. J is TRBJ2-2 and V is TRBV5-1; either TRBD1 or TRBD2 may supply D (6 bases each). CDR1 and CDR2 from the germline V gene are SGHRS and YFSETQ. Trimming stripped 0 bases from V and 4 bases from J, with 16 bases between. The CDR3 has 17 residues. CDR3 amino acids: CASSLGPGAGVTGELFF. CDR3 bases: TGCGCCAGCAGCTTGGGGCCGGGGGCTGGGGTCACCGGGGAGCTGTTTTTT.

The chain is built from TRBV20-1 and TRBJ2-1; a weak D match, TRBD2 (6 bases). Trimming removed 8 bases from V and 0 bases from J, with 14 bases in between. Germline V CDR1 and CDR2: DFQATT, SNEGSKA (reference sequence). This CDR3 comprises 14 residues. The CDR3 loop reads CSLRRVSSYNEQFF. CDR3 bases: TGCAGTCTGAGGAGGGTAAGCTCCTACAATGAGCAGTTCTTC.